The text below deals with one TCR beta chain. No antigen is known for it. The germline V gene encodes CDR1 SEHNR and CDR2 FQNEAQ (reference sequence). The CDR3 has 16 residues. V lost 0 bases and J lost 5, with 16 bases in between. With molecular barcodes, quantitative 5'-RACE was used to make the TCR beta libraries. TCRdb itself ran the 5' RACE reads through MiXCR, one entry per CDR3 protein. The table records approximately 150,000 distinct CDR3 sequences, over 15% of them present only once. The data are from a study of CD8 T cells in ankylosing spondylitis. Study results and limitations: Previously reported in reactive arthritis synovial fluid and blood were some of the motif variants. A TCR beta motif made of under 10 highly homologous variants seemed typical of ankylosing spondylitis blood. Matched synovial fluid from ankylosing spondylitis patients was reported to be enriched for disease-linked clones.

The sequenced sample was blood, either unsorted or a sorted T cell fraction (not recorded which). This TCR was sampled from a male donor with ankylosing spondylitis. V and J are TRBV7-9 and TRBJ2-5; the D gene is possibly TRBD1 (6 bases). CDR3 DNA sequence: TGTGCCAGCAGCTTAGCAGAACTAGGGGGTTATGAGACCCAGTACTTC. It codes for CASSLAELGGYETQYF.